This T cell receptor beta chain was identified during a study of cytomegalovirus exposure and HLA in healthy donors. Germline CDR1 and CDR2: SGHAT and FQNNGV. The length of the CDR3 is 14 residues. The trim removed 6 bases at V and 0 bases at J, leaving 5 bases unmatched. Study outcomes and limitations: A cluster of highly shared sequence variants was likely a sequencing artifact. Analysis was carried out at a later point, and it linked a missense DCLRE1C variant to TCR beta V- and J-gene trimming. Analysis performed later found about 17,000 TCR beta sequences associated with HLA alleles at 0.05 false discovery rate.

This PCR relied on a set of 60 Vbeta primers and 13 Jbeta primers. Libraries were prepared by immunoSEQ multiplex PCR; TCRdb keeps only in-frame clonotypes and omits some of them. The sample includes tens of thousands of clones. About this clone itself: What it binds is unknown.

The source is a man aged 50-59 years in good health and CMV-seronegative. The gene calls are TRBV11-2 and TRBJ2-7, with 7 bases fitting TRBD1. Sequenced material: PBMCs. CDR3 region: CASSSDRVSYEQYF. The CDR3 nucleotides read TGTGCCAGCAGTTCCGACAGGGTCTCCTACGAGCAGTACTTC.